This TCR beta chain was sequenced for a study of control samples from healthy donors and cancer patients. The data were produced by immunoSEQ multiplex PCR, yet TCRdb's version contains in-frame clones alone and is incomplete. The sample carries roughly 100,000 clones, 86% recorded once. V lost 4 bases and J lost 0; bases outside the gene matches: 6. In germline, CDR1 is SGHNT, CDR2 YYREEE (reference sequence). This CDR3 is 17 amino acids long. This TCR was sampled from a woman between 45 and 65 years old in good health. The specimen was blood. The chain joins TRBV5-4 to TRBJ2-6; the match to TRBD1 covers 8 bases. The CDR3 spells CASSKDRGSSGANVLTF. CDR3 nucleotide sequence: TGTGCCAGCAGCAAAGACAGGGGCAGCTCTGGGGCCAACGTCCTGACTTTC.